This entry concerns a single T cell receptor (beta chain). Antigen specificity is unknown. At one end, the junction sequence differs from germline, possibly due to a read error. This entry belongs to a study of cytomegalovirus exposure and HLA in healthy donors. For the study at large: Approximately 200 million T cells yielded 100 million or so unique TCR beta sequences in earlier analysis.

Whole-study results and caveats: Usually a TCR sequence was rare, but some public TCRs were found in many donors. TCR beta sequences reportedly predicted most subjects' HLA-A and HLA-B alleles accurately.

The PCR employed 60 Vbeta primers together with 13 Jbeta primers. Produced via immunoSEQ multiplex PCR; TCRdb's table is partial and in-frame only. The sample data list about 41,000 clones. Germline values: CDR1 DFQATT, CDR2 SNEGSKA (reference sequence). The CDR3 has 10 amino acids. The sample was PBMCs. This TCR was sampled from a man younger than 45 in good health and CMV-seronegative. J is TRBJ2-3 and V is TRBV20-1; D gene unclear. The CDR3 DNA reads TGCAGTGCTAGCAAAGATACGCAGTATTTT. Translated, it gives CSASKDTQYF.